Listed below are T cell receptor beta chains from one sample, sequenced in a study of blood T cell repertoires in COVID-19. Sequencing used immunoSEQ multiplex PCR; TCRdb keeps in-frame clones, though not all of them. The sample lists some 190,000 clones; 80% to 90% were seen once. Sequencing was performed on peripheral blood. Receptors were obtained from a man aged 55 to 69 with acute or convalescent COVID-19. Both conserved end residues are part of each CDR3. D genes are given only for firm matches. Clone size is given for some rows only: seen once, a few or many times, or a class if the clone is expanded.

J: TRBJ2-7; size: -; V: TRBV13; D: TRBD1; CDR3: CASSIRTGTGTHEQYF; DNA: TGTGCCAGCAGCATTAGAACAGGGACAGGGACCCACGAGCAGTACTTC
J: TRBJ1-1; size: -; V: TRBV29-1; D: TRBD1; CDR3: CSVDPLTGVNTEAFF; DNA: TGCAGCGTTGATCCTCTCACAGGGGTGAACACTGAAGCTTTCTTT
J: TRBJ2-2; size: -; V: TRBV18; D: -; CDR3: CASSLEIANTGELFF; DNA: TGTGCCAGCTCACTAGAGATAGCGAACACCGGGGAGCTGTTTTTT
J: TRBJ2-7; size: -; V: TRBV15; D: -; CDR3: CATSRDRVGSSYEQYF; DNA: TGTGCCACCAGCAGAGATCGGGTCGGGAGCTCCTACGAGCAGTACTTC
J: TRBJ2-1; size: -; V: TRBV5-1; D: TRBD2; CDR3: CASSLGTSGTYNEQFF; DNA: TGCGCCAGCAGCTTGGGGACTAGCGGAACTTACAATGAGCAGTTCTTC
J: TRBJ2-2; size: few; V: TRBV6-6; D: -; CDR3: CASSYEPGAGELFF; DNA: TGTGCCAGCAGTTACGAACCGGGAGCCGGGGAGCTGTTTTTT
J: TRBJ2-2; size: -; V: TRBV7-2; D: TRBD2; CDR3: CASSFSGRDTGELFF; DNA: TGTGCCAGCAGCTTTAGCGGGAGGGACACCGGGGAGCTGTTTTTT
J: TRBJ2-6; size: -; V: TRBV18; D: TRBD2; CDR3: CASSAGGLGANVLTF; DNA: TGTGCCAGCTCAGCGGGGGGGCTAGGGGCCAACGTCCTGACTTTC
J: TRBJ2-1; size: -; V: TRBV7-2; D: -; CDR3: CASSLKGGGFPYNEQFF; DNA: TGTGCCAGCAGCCTTAAAGGTGGCGGCTTCCCCTACAATGAGCAGTTCTTC
J: TRBJ1-1; size: -; V: TRBV29-1; D: -; CDR3: CSVRTPKNTEAFF; DNA: TGCAGCGTTAGAACTCCAAAGAACACTGAAGCTTTCTTT
J: TRBJ2-1; size: -; V: TRBV13; D: TRBD2; CDR3: CASSDTASGRAYNEQFF; DNA: TGTGCCAGCAGCGACACAGCTAGCGGGAGGGCCTACAATGAGCAGTTCTTC
J: TRBJ1-5; size: -; V: TRBV28; D: -; CDR3: CASSPPEFQPQHF; DNA: TGTGCCAGCAGTCCCCCGGAGTTTCAGCCCCAGCATTTT
J: TRBJ1-2; size: -; V: TRBV27; D: TRBD1; CDR3: CASSLSRAGQGGYGYTF; DNA: TGTGCCAGCAGTTTATCAAGAGCCGGACAGGGAGGCTATGGCTACACCTTC
J: TRBJ2-4; size: -; V: TRBV18; D: -; CDR3: CASSSPGENIQYF; DNA: TGTGCCAGCTCAAGCCCCGGGGAAAACATTCAGTACTTC
J: TRBJ2-2; size: -; V: TRBV28; D: -; CDR3: CATKWPTGELFF; DNA: TGTGCCACCAAATGGCCGACCGGGGAGCTGTTTTTT
J: TRBJ1-1; size: -; V: TRBV19; D: TRBD1; CDR3: CASSSRTGGMNTEAFF; DNA: TGTGCCAGTAGTTCGAGGACAGGGGGCATGAACACTGAAGCTTTCTTT
J: TRBJ2-4; size: -; V: TRBV28; D: TRBD1; CDR3: CASLDREDIQYF; DNA: TGTGCCAGTTTGGACAGGGAGGACATTCAGTACTTC
J: TRBJ1-4; size: -; V: TRBV7-8; D: -; CDR3: CASSPLSATNEKLFF; DNA: TGTGCCAGCAGCCCACTAAGTGCAACTAATGAAAAACTGTTTTTT
J: TRBJ1-5; size: -; V: TRBV7-9; D: TRBD1; CDR3: CASSSGGNQPQHF; DNA: TGTGCCAGCAGCTCAGGGGGGAACCAGCCCCAGCATTTT
J: TRBJ2-7; size: -; V: TRBV12-3/TRBV12-4; D: -; CDR3: CASSFHGYEQYF; DNA: TGTGCCAGCAGTTTTCACGGCTACGAGCAGTACTTC
J: TRBJ1-5; size: few; V: TRBV5-6; D: -; CDR3: CASSPRGYSNQPQHF; DNA: TGTGCCAGCAGCCCCAGGGGCTATAGCAATCAGCCCCAGCATTTT
J: TRBJ1-2; size: -; V: TRBV7-2; D: -; CDR3: CASSPGPNNPLDGYTF; DNA: TGTGCCAGCAGCCCAGGTCCGAATAATCCACTAGACGGCTACACCTTC
J: TRBJ2-2; size: -; V: TRBV19; D: -; CDR3: CASSIQGSGELFF; DNA: TGTGCCAGTAGTATACAGGGTTCCGGGGAGCTGTTTTTT
J: TRBJ2-7; size: -; V: TRBV6-5; D: -; CDR3: CASSYSKTRAYEQYF; DNA: TGTGCCAGCAGTTACTCGAAGACGAGGGCCTACGAGCAGTACTTC
J: TRBJ2-7; size: -; V: TRBV19; D: -; CDR3: CASSTTLFRGSSHEQYF; DNA: TGTGCCAGTAGTACCACCCTGTTTAGGGGGAGTTCCCACGAGCAGTACTTC
J: TRBJ1-5; size: -; V: TRBV11-2; D: -; CDR3: CASSFGPRQPQHF; DNA: TGTGCCAGCAGCTTTGGGCCCCGGCAGCCCCAGCATTTT
J: TRBJ2-7; size: -; V: TRBV7-2; D: TRBD2; CDR3: CASSLGLVAGAYEQYF; DNA: TGTGCCAGCAGCTTAGGATTAGTAGCGGGAGCCTACGAGCAGTACTTC
J: TRBJ1-2; size: -; V: TRBV6-5; D: -; CDR3: CASTRQTLDSRGYTF; DNA: TGTGCCAGCACCCGACAGACACTCGACTCTCGCGGCTACACCTTC
J: TRBJ2-1; size: -; V: TRBV4-3; D: TRBD2; CDR3: CASSQDWLAGPNEQFF; DNA: TGCGCCAGCAGCCAAGATTGGCTAGCGGGGCCCAATGAGCAGTTCTTC
J: TRBJ2-2; size: -; V: TRBV5-1; D: TRBD2; CDR3: CASSSPGGAGRAGELFF; DNA: TGCGCCAGCAGCTCGCCGGGCGGAGCGGGAAGGGCCGGGGAGCTGTTTTTT
J: TRBJ1-2; size: -; V: TRBV5-1; D: TRBD1; CDR3: CASSTGQGANYGYTF; DNA: TGCGCCAGCAGCACCGGACAGGGGGCGAACTATGGCTACACCTTC
J: TRBJ1-5; size: -; V: TRBV27; D: -; CDR3: CASSLGGQFNQPQHF; DNA: TGTGCCAGCAGTTTAGGGGGCCAGTTCAATCAGCCCCAGCATTTT
J: TRBJ2-4; size: -; V: TRBV6-5; D: -; CDR3: CASRGGLVKNIQYF; DNA: TGTGCCAGCAGGGGGGGGCTGGTCAAAAACATTCAGTACTTC
J: TRBJ2-5; size: -; V: TRBV2; D: -; CDR3: CASSGVRGRSSGKETQYF; DNA: TGTGCCAGCAGTGGGGTCAGGGGGCGATCTAGCGGGAAGGAGACCCAGTACTTC
J: TRBJ2-2; size: -; V: TRBV2; D: -; CDR3: CASIGGSGRGGELFF; DNA: TGTGCCAGCATAGGGGGATCCGGCCGTGGCGGGGAGCTGTTTTTT
J: TRBJ2-6; size: once; V: TRBV4-3; D: -; CDR3: CASSQSTGPGANVLTF; DNA: TGCGCCAGCAGCCAGAGCACAGGGCCCGGGGCCAACGTCCTGACTTTC
J: TRBJ2-5; size: -; V: TRBV28; D: -; CDR3: CASSRGPTQEETQYF; DNA: TGTGCCAGCAGTCGAGGGCCCACCCAGGAGGAGACCCAGTACTTC
J: TRBJ1-2; size: -; V: TRBV12-3/TRBV12-4; D: -; CDR3: CASSFAGVGYTF; DNA: TGTGCCAGCAGTTTTGCAGGGGTGGGCTACACCTTC
J: TRBJ2-1; size: -; V: TRBV28; D: -; CDR3: CASSPGGASYNEQFF; DNA: TGTGCCAGCAGCCCAGGCGGGGCCTCCTACAATGAGCAGTTCTTC
J: TRBJ1-1; size: -; V: TRBV3-1/TRBV3-2; D: TRBD1; CDR3: CASTIQGRGMNTEAFF; DNA: TGTGCCAGCACCATACAGGGGAGAGGGATGAACACTGAAGCTTTCTTT
J: TRBJ2-1; size: -; V: TRBV27; D: TRBD2; CDR3: CASSFLRLAGVDEQFF; DNA: TGTGCCAGCAGTTTTCTGCGGCTAGCGGGAGTGGATGAGCAGTTCTTC
J: TRBJ1-1; size: once; V: TRBV6-5; D: -; CDR3: CASSYLGGAMNTEAFF; DNA: TGTGCCAGCAGTTACTTAGGGGGGGCTATGAACACTGAAGCTTTCTTT
J: TRBJ2-5; size: -; V: TRBV28; D: TRBD1; CDR3: CASSTEGWGQDLQGTQYF; DNA: TGTGCCAGCAGCACAGAGGGCTGGGGACAGGACCTACAGGGGACCCAGTACTTC
J: TRBJ1-5; size: -; V: TRBV30; D: -; CDR3: CAWTAGGGGIQPQHF; DNA: TGTGCCTGGACCGCTGGGGGAGGTGGAATTCAGCCCCAGCATTTT
J: TRBJ2-1; size: -; V: TRBV4-1; D: TRBD2; CDR3: CASSQDRWPSGYNEQFF; DNA: TGCGCCAGCAGCCAAGACCGTTGGCCTAGCGGATACAATGAGCAGTTCTTC
J: TRBJ2-1; size: -; V: TRBV5-5; D: -; CDR3: CASSLARGEQFF; DNA: TGTGCCAGCAGCTTAGCCCGGGGTGAGCAGTTCTTC
J: TRBJ1-1; size: -; V: TRBV5-1; D: -; CDR3: CASSRGGTEAFF; DNA: TGCGCCAGCAGCCGGGGTGGGACTGAAGCTTTCTTT
J: TRBJ2-4; size: -; V: TRBV20-1; D: -; CDR3: CSASERNIQYF; DNA: TGCAGTGCTAGTGAGAGAAACATTCAGTACTTC
J: TRBJ2-1; size: -; V: TRBV2; D: -; CDR3: CASSLQGLFNNEQFF; DNA: TGTGCCAGCAGCCTACAGGGTCTTTTCAACAATGAGCAGTTCTTC
J: TRBJ1-6; size: -; V: TRBV9; D: TRBD1; CDR3: CASSVARTGNNSPLHF; DNA: TGTGCCAGCAGCGTAGCGCGGACAGGGAATAATTCACCCCTCCACTTT
J: TRBJ2-1; size: -; V: TRBV2; D: -; CDR3: CASSEGGSDEQFF; DNA: TGTGCCAGCAGTGAAGGAGGTAGCGATGAGCAGTTCTTC